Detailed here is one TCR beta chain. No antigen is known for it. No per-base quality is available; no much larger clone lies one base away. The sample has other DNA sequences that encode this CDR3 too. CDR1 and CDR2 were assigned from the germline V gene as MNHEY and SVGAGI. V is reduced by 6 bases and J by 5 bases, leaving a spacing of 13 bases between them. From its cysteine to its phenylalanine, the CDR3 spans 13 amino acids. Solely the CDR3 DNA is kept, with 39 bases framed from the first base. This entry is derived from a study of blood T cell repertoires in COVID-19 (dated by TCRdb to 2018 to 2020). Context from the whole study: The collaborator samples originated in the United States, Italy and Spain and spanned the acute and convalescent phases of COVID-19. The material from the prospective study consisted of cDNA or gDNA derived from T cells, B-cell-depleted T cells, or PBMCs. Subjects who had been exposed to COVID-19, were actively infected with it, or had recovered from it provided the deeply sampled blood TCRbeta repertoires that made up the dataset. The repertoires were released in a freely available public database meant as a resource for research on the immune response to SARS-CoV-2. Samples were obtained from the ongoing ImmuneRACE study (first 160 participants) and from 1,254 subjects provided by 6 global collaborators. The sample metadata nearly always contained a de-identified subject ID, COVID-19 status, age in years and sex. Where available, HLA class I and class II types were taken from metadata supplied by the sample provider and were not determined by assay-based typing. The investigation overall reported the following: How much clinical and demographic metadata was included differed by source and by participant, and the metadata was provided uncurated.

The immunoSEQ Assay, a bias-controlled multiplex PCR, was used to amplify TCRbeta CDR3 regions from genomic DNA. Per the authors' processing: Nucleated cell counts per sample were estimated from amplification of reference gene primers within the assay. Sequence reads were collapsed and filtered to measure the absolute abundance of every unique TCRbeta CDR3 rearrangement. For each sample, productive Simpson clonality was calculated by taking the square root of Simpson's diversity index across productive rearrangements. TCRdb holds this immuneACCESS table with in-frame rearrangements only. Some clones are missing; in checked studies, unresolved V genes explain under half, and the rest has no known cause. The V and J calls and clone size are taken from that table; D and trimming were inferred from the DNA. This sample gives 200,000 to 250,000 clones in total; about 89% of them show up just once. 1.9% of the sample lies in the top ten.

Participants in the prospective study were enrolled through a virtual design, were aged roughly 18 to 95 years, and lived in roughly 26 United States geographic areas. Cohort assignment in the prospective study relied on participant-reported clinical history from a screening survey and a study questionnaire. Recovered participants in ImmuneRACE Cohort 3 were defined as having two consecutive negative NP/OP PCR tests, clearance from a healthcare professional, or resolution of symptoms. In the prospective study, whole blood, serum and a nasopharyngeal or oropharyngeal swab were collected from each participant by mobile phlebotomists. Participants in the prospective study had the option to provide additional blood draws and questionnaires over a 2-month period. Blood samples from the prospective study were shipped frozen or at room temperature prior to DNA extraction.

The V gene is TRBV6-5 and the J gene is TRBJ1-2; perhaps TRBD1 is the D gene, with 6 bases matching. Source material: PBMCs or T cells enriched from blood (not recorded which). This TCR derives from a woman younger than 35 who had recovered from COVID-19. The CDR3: CASSPGGGYGYTF. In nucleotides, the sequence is TGTGCCAGCAGCCCGGGAGGGGGGTATGGCTACACCTTC.